This is a list of T cell receptor beta chains from one sample in a study of T cell responses to AZD1222 COVID-19 vaccine. Assay: immunoSEQ multiplex PCR; the TCRdb copy retains only in-frame clones and omits some. The profile shows approximately 92,000 clones, about nine tenths of them singletons. Source: peripheral blood, taken on day 0 of AZD1222 vaccination. All receptors come from an adult in good health. CDR3s include the opening cysteine and the closing phenylalanine or tryptophan. Each record gives: J gene, V gene, CDR3 length, D gene, clone size, CDR3 DNA, CDR3 protein. A D gene is named only where the DNA matches it firmly. Clone size is given for some rows only: seen once, a few or many times, or a class if the clone is expanded.

j_call: TRBJ2-2; v_call: TRBV7-8; cdr3_length: 15; d_call: .; clone_size: .; cdr3_nt: TGTGCCAGCAGCTTAGGGACCGGGTCCACCGGGGAGCTGTTTTTT; cdr3_aa: CASSLGTGSTGELFF
j_call: TRBJ1-4; v_call: TRBV18; cdr3_length: 13; d_call: .; clone_size: once; cdr3_nt: TGTGCCAGCTCACCACCGTTTATTGAAAAACTGTTTTTT; cdr3_aa: CASSPPFIEKLFF
j_call: TRBJ1-1; v_call: TRBV7-9; cdr3_length: 15; d_call: .; clone_size: .; cdr3_nt: TGTGCCAGCAGCTTAGCGGGACACTCGAACACTGAAGCTTTCTTT; cdr3_aa: CASSLAGHSNTEAFF
j_call: TRBJ2-7; v_call: TRBV30; cdr3_length: 13; d_call: TRBD1; clone_size: once; cdr3_nt: TGTGCCTGGGCCGGACAGGGGTCCCACGAGCAGTACTTC; cdr3_aa: CAWAGQGSHEQYF
j_call: TRBJ2-2; v_call: TRBV23-1; cdr3_length: 13; d_call: .; clone_size: .; cdr3_nt: TGCGCCAGCCGAACGGAAGGAGGGGGGGAGCTGTTTTTT; cdr3_aa: CASRTEGGGELFF
j_call: TRBJ1-1; v_call: TRBV19; cdr3_length: 14; d_call: .; clone_size: once; cdr3_nt: TGTGCCAGTAGTATAGCCCATCAGGATGCTGAAGCTTTCTTT; cdr3_aa: CASSIAHQDAEAFF
j_call: TRBJ2-5; v_call: TRBV10-3; cdr3_length: 16; d_call: TRBD2; clone_size: once; cdr3_nt: TGTGCCATCAGTCTCGGGACTAGCGGGGGAGCTGAGACCCAGTACTTC; cdr3_aa: CAISLGTSGGAETQYF
j_call: TRBJ1-5; v_call: TRBV6-1; cdr3_length: 12; d_call: .; clone_size: .; cdr3_nt: TGTGCCAGCAGTGAAGGGGGTCAGCCCCAGCATTTT; cdr3_aa: CASSEGGQPQHF
j_call: TRBJ2-5; v_call: TRBV7-6; cdr3_length: 16; d_call: .; clone_size: .; cdr3_nt: TGTGCCAGCAGCTTAGCGGTCAGGTGGGACCAAGAGACCCAGTACTTC; cdr3_aa: CASSLAVRWDQETQYF
j_call: TRBJ1-3; v_call: TRBV30; cdr3_length: 14; d_call: .; clone_size: .; cdr3_nt: TGTGCCTGGAGTGTGACAGCACCTGGAAACACCATATATTTT; cdr3_aa: CAWSVTAPGNTIYF
j_call: TRBJ2-3; v_call: TRBV30; cdr3_length: 14; d_call: .; clone_size: once; cdr3_nt: TGTGCCTGGAGTGTACCGGCAGTTGCCCGTACGCAGTATTTT; cdr3_aa: CAWSVPAVARTQYF
j_call: TRBJ2-2; v_call: TRBV3-1/TRBV3-2; cdr3_length: 15; d_call: .; clone_size: .; cdr3_nt: TGTGCCAGCAGCCAAGTTGCGGAGCCCACCGGGGAGCTGTTTTTT; cdr3_aa: CASSQVAEPTGELFF
j_call: TRBJ1-1; v_call: TRBV19; cdr3_length: 13; d_call: TRBD1; clone_size: .; cdr3_nt: TGTGCCAGTAGTGTTTACAGGGGCACTGAAGCTTTCTTT; cdr3_aa: CASSVYRGTEAFF
j_call: TRBJ2-3; v_call: TRBV5-4; cdr3_length: 17; d_call: .; clone_size: .; cdr3_nt: TGTGCCAGCAGCTCCGACCCGACTAGTAGGCCCACAGATACGCAGTATTTT; cdr3_aa: CASSSDPTSRPTDTQYF
j_call: TRBJ1-1; v_call: TRBV28; cdr3_length: 14; d_call: .; clone_size: .; cdr3_nt: TGTGCCAGCAGGCCAGGGTCGAGGAACACTGAAGCTTTCTTT; cdr3_aa: CASRPGSRNTEAFF
j_call: TRBJ1-1; v_call: TRBV11-2; cdr3_length: 12; d_call: .; clone_size: once; cdr3_nt: TGTGCCAGCAGCCTGGACGGGGTGAAAGCTTTCTTT; cdr3_aa: CASSLDGVKAFF
j_call: TRBJ2-1; v_call: TRBV2; cdr3_length: 14; d_call: .; clone_size: few; cdr3_nt: TGTGCCAGCAGTGTCCAGGGGGGCCTTGATGAGCAGTTCTTC; cdr3_aa: CASSVQGGLDEQFF
j_call: TRBJ2-7; v_call: TRBV30; cdr3_length: 14; d_call: TRBD2; clone_size: .; cdr3_nt: TGTGCCTGGAGACGTCAGGGAGGGTCGTACGAGCAGTACTTC; cdr3_aa: CAWRRQGGSYEQYF
j_call: TRBJ2-5; v_call: TRBV5-6; cdr3_length: 13; d_call: .; clone_size: .; cdr3_nt: TGTGCCAGCAGCTTTGGGCGCCTGGAGACCCAGTACTTC; cdr3_aa: CASSFGRLETQYF
j_call: TRBJ1-4; v_call: TRBV2; cdr3_length: 12; d_call: .; clone_size: .; cdr3_nt: TGTGCCAGCAGATATGACAGGGAAAAACTGTTTTTT; cdr3_aa: CASRYDREKLFF
j_call: TRBJ2-1; v_call: TRBV7-9; cdr3_length: 14; d_call: TRBD1; clone_size: .; cdr3_nt: TGTGCCAGCAGCACCGGGACAGGGTTCAATGAGCAGTTCTTC; cdr3_aa: CASSTGTGFNEQFF
j_call: TRBJ1-5; v_call: TRBV5-8; cdr3_length: 16; d_call: .; clone_size: .; cdr3_nt: TGTGCCAGCAGCCCTAGGGTCGTTCGAAGCAATCAGCCCCAGCATTTT; cdr3_aa: CASSPRVVRSNQPQHF